The TCR beta chain under discussion was sequenced for a study of human T cells and chemical hapten exposure. About the study: It was small differences in pooled library volume that mainly caused per-sample TCR yields to vary. Study-wide points: Sensitizing with DPC caused no change in TCRs above 1 in 1000 frequency.

In this sample, this clonotype turned up a few times. Its antigen remains unidentified. The sample's time point: healthy volunteer bleed at 2 weeks. Researchers extracted total RNA from unfractionated whole blood. The CDR3 spans 17 residues. In germline, CDR1 is WSHSY, CDR2 SAAADI. The V end lost 4 bases, the J end lost 7 bases, and 25 bases lay between the germline ends. In the library, unique molecular identifiers were attached to individual cDNA molecules. Original data processing: The number of TCRs in each sample had a median of about 100,000 and spanned 23,224 to 690,600. Via MiXCR, TCRdb re-called the RACE reads, giving one row per CDR3 protein. The V and J calls, along with clone size, are taken from TCRdb and not from the paper's own processing. Of roughly 120,000 distinct CDR3 sequences listed, 9% to 10% are singletons.

This TCR was sampled from a male donor in good health. Some clones in this sample may be carry-over from other donors' samples. Source material: whole blood. The V and J genes are TRBV10-2 and TRBJ1-2, with D perhaps TRBD1 (5 bases). CDR3 coding DNA: TGCGCCAGCAGTGGCCAGGGAGTCCAGGTTTATGGTCTTGGCTACACCTTC. It specifies CASSGQGVQVYGLGYTF.